What follows are 16 T cell receptor beta chains derived from one specimen sequenced in a study of CD8+CD57+ T cells in acquired aplastic anemia. TCR beta VDJ and CDR3 profiles were obtained from a genomic DNA template. TCRdb recomputed calls from the reads with MiXCR, one row per CDR3 protein. Of under 200,000 distinct CDR3 sequences in the sample, roughly 48% were seen once. Sequencing was carried out using sorted CD4+, CD8+, or CD8+CD57+ T cells (not recorded which) from PBMCs. The receptors here all came from a human donor in good health.

As for this clonotype: Because the CDR3 is missing its conserved closing phenylalanine or tryptophan, this is likely a read error. The rearrangement joins TRBV20-1 to TRBJ2-7; D is undetermined. The CDR3 totals 13 residues. Germline V gives CDR1 DFQATT, CDR2 SNEGSKA (reference sequence). The CDR3 DNA reads as TGCACCTCTTTAGGGCCGGGCTCCAACGAGCAGTACCTC. This encodes CTSLGPGSNEQYL.

The chain is built from TRBV18 and TRBJ2-4; D may be TRBD2 (6 bases). The CDR3 runs to 15 residues. Per the germline V gene, CDR1 is KGHSH and CDR2 is LQKENI. V lost 8 bases, J lost 3 bases, and 17 bases lay in between. CDR3 sequence reads: CASQAGHTGKNIQYF. DNA of the CDR3: TGTGCCAGCCAGGCGGGGCACACAGGCAAAAACATTCAGTACTTC.

This clonotype occurred many times. The rearrangement uses TRBV2 and TRBJ2-3, with unresolved D. V lost 6 bases, J lost 4 bases, and 8 bases lay in between. This CDR3 region has 12 residues. The germline V gene has CDR1 SNHLY and CDR2 FYNNEI. The CDR3 is CASRPTSDTQYF. The CDR3 coding sequence is TGTGCCAGCAGACCCACCTCAGATACGCAGTATTTT. Filled out from reference TRBV2 and TRBJ2-3, the complete variable domain reads EPEVTQTPSHQVTQMGQEVILRCVPISNHLYFYWYRQILGQKVEFLVSFYNNEISEKSEIFDDQFSVERPDGSNFTLKIRSTKLEDSAMYFCASRPTSDTQYFGPGTRLTVL.

This clonotype was detected ten times or more. The gene calls are TRBV5-6 and TRBJ2-5; D may be TRBD1 (5 bases). This CDR3 spans 15 amino acids. Between the trimmed V and J ends, which lost 0 bases and 6 bases, there was a span of 15 bases. Looked up from germline, CDR1 is SGHDT and CDR2 is YYEEEE. The CDR3 sequence: CASSLEVGRTKTQYF. CDR3 nucleotide sequence: TGTGCCAGCAGCTTGGAGGTGGGGCGCACGAAGACCCAGTACTTC.

This clonotype came up once. A read error may explain this, as a much larger clone is one base away. The chain is built from TRBV20-1 and TRBJ2-1; D not certain. The CDR3 has 15 amino acids. Germline CDR1 is DFQATT and CDR2 is SNEGSKA (reference sequence). Here the CDR3 DNA reads TGCAGTGCTAGAGATAGCAAAAACTCCTACAATGAGCAGTCCTTC. This gives the protein CSARDSKNSYNEQSF.

The chain couples TRBV19 to TRBJ2-1, with 7 bases that match TRBD2. Unmatched junction bases numbered 10, after V lost 4 bases and J lost 7 bases. CDR3 length: 15 residues. The germline V gene has CDR1 LNHDA and CDR2 SQIVND (reference sequence). CDR3 DNA: TGTGCCAGTAGTACCTCCGGGAGGAGCGTGAATGAGCAGTTCTTC. This sequence encodes CASSTSGRSVNEQFF. The whole variable domain, filled in from reference TRBV19 and TRBJ2-1, reads DGGITQSPKYLFRKEGQNVTLSCEQNLNHDAMYWYRQDPGQGLRLIYYSQIVNDFQKGDIAEGYSVSREKKESFPLTVTSAQKNPTAFYLCASSTSGRSVNEQFFGPGTRLTVL.

The V gene is TRBV2, the J gene TRBJ2-5, with D unresolved. Trimming pared 1 base from V and 9 bases from J, leaving 3 bases between. Germline loops: CDR1 SNHLY, CDR2 FYNNEI. This CDR3 is 10 amino acids long. The CDR3 protein is CASSEGSQYF. CDR3 DNA sequence: TGTGCCAGCAGTGAAGGATCCCAGTACTTC. The full variable domain, its missing parts supplied by reference TRBV2 and TRBJ2-5, is EPEVTQTPSHQVTQMGQEVILRCVPISNHLYFYWYRQILGQKVEFLVSFYNNEISEKSEIFDDQFSVERPDGSNFTLKIRSTKLEDSAMYFCASSEGSQYFGPGTRLLVL.

The chain recombines TRBV7-9 with TRBJ2-7; a weak D match, TRBD2 (6 bases). Trimming pared 2 bases from V and 3 bases from J, leaving 11 bases between. Germline assignment: CDR1 SEHNR and CDR2 FQNEAQ (reference sequence). The CDR3 extends over 14 amino acids. CDR3: CASSLSGLVYEQYF. CDR3 in DNA: TGTGCCAGCAGCTTATCGGGACTGGTCTACGAGCAGTACTTC.

The chain joins TRBV12-3 or TRBV12-4 to TRBJ1-2; D gene ambiguous. The length of the CDR3 is 13 residues. V was pared by 6 bases and J by 6 bases, with 14 bases between. CDR3 residues: CASRPDLQNGYTF. For the CDR3, the DNA is TGTGCCAGCAGACCCGACTTACAGAATGGCTACACCTTC.

This clonotype was detected ten times or more. This chain links TRBV7-2 with TRBJ1-6, with D tentatively TRBD1 (5 bases). Germline V gene sequence: CDR1 SGHTA, CDR2 FQGNSA. V lost 1 base to trimming and J lost 10 bases, with 11 bases between them. The CDR3 covers 14 residues. The CDR3 sequence: CASSLEGWGSPLHF. The CDR3 nucleotides read TGTGCCAGCAGCTTAGAGGGGTGGGGGTCACCCCTCCACTTT.

This clonotype was counted many times. This chain joins TRBV6-6 and TRBJ2-5; 7 bases are shared with TRBD2. Germline lookup yields CDR1 MNHNY and CDR2 SVGAGI (reference sequence). This CDR3 region has 15 residues. J was trimmed by 4 bases and V by 7 bases; bases with no gene match: 12. This CDR3 is CASTHGGESGETQYF. The CDR3 bases are TGTGCCAGCACCCATGGGGGGGAGAGCGGAGAGACCCAGTACTTC.

On this clonotype itself: A read error may produce the germline difference seen at one junction end. The genes are TRBV30 and TRBJ1-4; possible D gene TRBD1, 6 bases. CDR3 length equals 15 residues. Per the germline V gene, CDR1 is GTSNPN and CDR2 is SVGIG (reference sequence). The CDR3 DNA is TGTGCCTGGAGTGTACAGGGAAATGTGGATAGGACCGCGATTTTT. It encodes CAWSVQGNVDRTAIF.

The rearrangement links TRBV11-2 to TRBJ1-5, with 7 bases lining up with TRBD1. CDR1 is SGHAT and CDR2 is FQNNGV in the germline V gene. CDR3 length: 15 residues. V was clipped by 5 bases and J by 6 bases; unmatched bases: 10. DNA for the CDR3: TGTGCCAGCAGCCTAGTTCAGGGGGAAGGTCAGCCCCAGCATTTT. It encodes CASSLVQGEGQPQHF.

This clonotype was counted at least ten times. The genes are TRBV5-1 and TRBJ2-3, with 10 bases lining up with TRBD2. J gave up 1 base and V 0 bases, and 5 bases lay outside the gene matches. This CDR3 has 17 residues. Germline V gene lookup returns CDR1 SGHRS and CDR2 YFSETQ. The CDR3 nucleotides are TGCGCCAGCAGCTTGGAAGGTAGCGGGGGGCGCACAGATACGCAGTATTTT. It translates to CASSLEGSGGRTDTQYF.

This chain connects TRBV7-9 to TRBJ2-5; D remains unclear. The V end was cut by 1 base, the J end by 5 bases, with 14 bases between. Germline CDR1 reads SEHNR; CDR2 reads FQNEAQ (reference sequence). CDR3 size: 15 residues. Here the CDR3 DNA reads TGTGCCAGCAGCTTAGACATAGGGCCTCAGGAGACCCAGTACTTC. It is translated as CASSLDIGPQETQYF.

The chain is built from TRBV19 and TRBJ2-5, with D uncertain. Germline CDR1 reads LNHDA; CDR2 reads SQIVND (reference sequence). The CDR3 totals 13 residues. V lost 9 bases and J 2 bases, leaving 13 bases between the germline ends. CDR3 nucleotides: TGTGCCAGGCAGATAGGAGATCAAGAGACCCAGTACTTC. Translated: CARQIGDQETQYF.